These T cell receptor beta chains were read from a single sample in a study of blood T cell repertoires in COVID-19. The table came from immunoSEQ multiplex PCR; TCRdb's copy has only in-frame clones and leaves some out. In the table there are around 60,000 clones, approximately 77% of which are singletons. The sequencing sample was made of peripheral blood. All receptors derive from a human donor in a cohort sampled during active COVID-19. Both conserved end residues are part of each CDR3. D genes are given only for firm matches. Only part of the rows carry a size: once, few, many, or a class if the clone is expanded.

TRBJ1-1 - TRBV30 - CAWRETGKATEAFF TGTGCCTGGAGGGAGACAGGTAAAGCCACTGAAGCTTTCTTT
TRBJ1-1 once TRBV10-1 - CASSGQNSGTEAFF TGCGCCAGCAGTGGACAGAACTCGGGCACTGAAGCTTTCTTT
TRBJ1-3 - TRBV7-2 - CASSLAGVPTIYF TGTGCCAGCAGCTTAGCAGGGGTGCCCACCATATATTTT
TRBJ2-2 - TRBV7-2 - CASSSSWGSTGELFF TGTGCCAGCAGCTCCTCTTGGGGCTCCACCGGGGAGCTGTTTTTT
TRBJ1-1 - TRBV28 - CASSPGGFNTEAFF TGTGCCAGCAGTCCCGGGGGTTTCAACACTGAAGCTTTCTTT
TRBJ2-3 - TRBV3-1/TRBV3-2 - CASSQGLRDTQYF TGTGCCAGCAGCCAAGGGTTGAGAGATACGCAGTATTTT
TRBJ1-4 - TRBV5-1 - CASSPRAPTNEKLFF TGCGCCAGCAGCCCCAGGGCCCCAACTAATGAAAAACTGTTTTTT
TRBJ1-3 - TRBV27 - CASSLTGTGNTIYF TGTGCCAGCAGTTTAACCGGGACTGGAAACACCATATATTTT
TRBJ1-2 - TRBV6-5 TRBD1 CASRGQGAPNYGYTF TGTGCCAGCAGGGGACAGGGGGCCCCCAACTATGGCTACACCTTC
TRBJ1-1 - TRBV11-2 - CASSLLGFPSPFF TGTGCCAGCAGCCTTCTCGGGTTTCCTTCCCCTTTCTTT
TRBJ2-7 - TRBV20-1 TRBD2 CSASRLAGDEQYF TGCAGTGCTAGTAGGCTAGCGGGAGACGAGCAGTACTTC
TRBJ1-1 - TRBV27 TRBD1 CASSPLTGAGTEAFF TGTGCCAGCAGTCCCCTCACAGGGGCGGGCACTGAAGCTTTCTTT
TRBJ1-4 - TRBV6-1 - CASSERPGRSNEKLFF TGTGCCAGCAGTGAACGCCCAGGGAGGTCGAACGAAAAACTGTTTTTT
TRBJ2-1 - TRBV7-6 TRBD2 CASSQLAGTYNEQFF TGTGCCAGCAGCCAACTAGCGGGAACCTACAATGAGCAGTTCTTC
TRBJ2-3 - TRBV6-2/TRBV6-3 - CASSSFYPTDTDTQYF TGTGCCAGCAGTTCCTTCTACCCTACTGACACAGATACGCAGTATTTT
TRBJ1-1 - TRBV29-1 - CSGRTGGNTEAFF TGCAGCGGCCGAACGGGGGGAAACACTGAAGCTTTCTTT
TRBJ1-4 - TRBV7-2 - CASRTGTSPGEKLFF TGTGCCAGCAGGACTGGGACTTCCCCGGGGGAAAAACTGTTTTTT
TRBJ2-1 - TRBV13 TRBD2 CASSSGAGSGERSSYNEQFF TGTGCCAGCAGCTCCGGGGCGGGTAGCGGGGAACGGAGCTCCTACAATGAGCAGTTCTTC
TRBJ1-4 - TRBV18 - CASSPGVTNEKLFF TGTGCCAGCTCACCCGGGGTGACTAATGAAAAACTGTTTTTT
TRBJ1-5 once TRBV2 TRBD1 CASSETGDNQPQHF TGTGCCAGCAGCGAGACAGGGGACAATCAGCCCCAGCATTTT
TRBJ1-4 few TRBV27 TRBD1 CASSSDRDGKLFF TGTGCCAGCAGTTCGGACAGGGATGGAAAACTGTTTTTT
TRBJ1-1 many TRBV2 TRBD1 CASSDHSQTGTNTEAFF TGTGCCAGCAGTGATCACTCACAGACAGGGACGAACACTGAAGCTTTCTTT
TRBJ2-1 once TRBV2 - CASSEGLAWNEQFF TGTGCCAGCAGTGAGGGGCTAGCGTGGAATGAGCAGTTCTTC
TRBJ2-3 - TRBV3-1/TRBV3-2 - CASSQTSRGDTQYF TGTGCCAGCAGCCAAACATCTCGGGGAGATACGCAGTATTTT
TRBJ2-1 - TRBV5-5 - CASSPRTVHNEQFF TGTGCCAGCAGTCCGCGGACAGTCCACAATGAGCAGTTCTTC
TRBJ1-2 - TRBV7-2 TRBD1 CASSPGTGAYGYTF TGTGCCAGCAGCCCCGGGACAGGGGCGTATGGCTACACCTTC
TRBJ2-7 few TRBV10-1 TRBD1 CASSDPTGTHEQYF TGCGCCAGCAGTGACCCGACAGGGACCCACGAGCAGTACTTC
TRBJ2-7 - TRBV4-3 TRBD2 CASSLAGTSGYEQYF TGCGCCAGCAGCCTTGCCGGGACTAGCGGATACGAGCAGTACTTC
TRBJ1-1 - TRBV3-1/TRBV3-2 - CASSQGTANTEAFF TGTGCCAGCAGCCAAGGGACAGCCAACACTGAAGCTTTCTTT
TRBJ2-3 few TRBV2 TRBD2 CASSRDYTDTQYF TGTGCCAGCAGTCGGGACTACACAGATACGCAGTATTTT
TRBJ2-7 - TRBV28 - CASSRYGYEQYF TGTGCCAGCAGTCGCTATGGCTACGAGCAGTACTTC